This TCR beta chain came from a study of blood T cells in healthy people across ages. This clonotype was found a few times. Its antigen is undetermined. One end of the junction varies from germline; a read error may be responsible. The germline V gene has CDR1 SGHVS and CDR2 FQNEAQ. The CDR3 totals 16 residues. A second PCR, run for about 7 to 11 cycles, used a sample-barcoded 5' primer plus a J-beta primer mix. MiXCR was run by TCRdb on the 5' RACE reads, yielding one entry per CDR3 protein. The sample shows 450,000 to 700,000 distinct CDR3 sequences, approximately 25% of them seen only once. Overall study results and limits: Naive T cell percentage showed a strong correlation with TCR beta diversity. Investigators viewed diversity estimates from one million T cells as underestimates, the study reported. Diversity of TCR beta per million T cells declined in a roughly linear way with age. Long-lived donors exceeded aged donors in naive CD4+ cells and diversity.

Source material: blood. The clonotype originates from a woman aged 70 to 79 in good health. The chain uses TRBV7-8 and TRBJ2-3; TRBD2 matches 7 bases. CDR3 sequence: CATSPVSGTTPVTQYF. The CDR3 DNA reads as TGTGCCACCAGCCCAGTAAGCGGGACGACGCCAGTTACGCAGTATTTT.